These T cell receptor beta chains were read from a single sample in a study of beta chain features in type 1 diabetes. TCRdb keeps only in-frame clones here, not all; method: immunoSEQ multiplex PCR. The profile shows approximately 120,000 clones, 40% of them singletons. What was sequenced was stem cell memory CD4+ T cells from blood. These receptors were taken from a woman under 30 in good health. Each CDR3 is given without its conserved first and last residue.

V gene	J gene	CDR3 protein
TRBV5-1	TRBJ2-2	ASIKNTGELF
TRBV2	TRBJ1-1	ASSTEAF
TRBV27	TRBJ2-5	ASSLYVPGTQY
TRBV11-2	TRBJ2-1	ASSLLAENEQF
TRBV11-2	TRBJ2-1	ASSWTDYSYNEQF
TRBV7-9	TRBJ1-4	ASSPSEGAATNEKLF
TRBV14	TRBJ1-4	ASSRPTVSEKLF
TRBV6-5	TRBJ2-3	ASTRADTQY
TRBV6-5	TRBJ2-3	ASSYSDVDNTDTQY
TRBV18	TRBJ2-7	ASSPEAGADEQY
TRBV19	TRBJ2-6	ASSPRTGGASGANVLT
TRBV5-4	TRBJ2-1	ASSSARLAGALRNEQF
TRBV9	TRBJ2-1	ASCRLAGRQDEQF
TRBV28	TRBJ2-5	ASSRGGFQETQY
TRBV2	TRBJ2-4	ASKRQGVLAKNIQY
TRBV18	TRBJ2-3	ASSRQSTDTQY
TRBV5-1	TRBJ2-1	ASSLGSGEQF
TRBV7-3	TRBJ2-7	ASSLLPLRSGDEQY
TRBV4-1	TRBJ2-2	ASSRGDRGQGTGELF
TRBV11-1	TRBJ1-1	ASSPSGRGRGTEAF
TRBV7-8	TRBJ2-3	ASSLERTSGRWDTQY
TRBV7-2	TRBJ1-5	ASSLNAGANQPQH
TRBV29-1	TRBJ1-1	SVFRMGMNTEAF
TRBV4-1	TRBJ1-4	ASSQEGTGLEKLF
TRBV5-1	TRBJ2-7	ASGMESIAE
TRBV5-4	TRBJ1-1	ASSLGLTGGTEAF
TRBV19	TRBJ2-1	ASKRIAGEIGNEQF